The clone carrying this T cell receptor beta chain showed up many times. Distinct nucleotide sequences in the sample also encode this CDR3. This record belongs to a study of CD8+ T cells in alopecia areata. Investigators isolated RNA and reverse transcribed it into cDNA to act as the sequencing template. The protocol was immunoSEQ multiplex PCR, while the TCRdb copy is restricted to in-frame clones and leaves out a portion. The repertoire has some 200,000 clones, under 75% of them found once; the top ten carry 1.6%. Treatment: oral pan-JAK inhibitor, 5-10 mg twice daily. V lost 7 bases to trimming and J lost 2 bases, with 11 bases between them. The V gene's germline CDR1 is SNHLY and CDR2 FYNNEI. The CDR3 has 13 residues.

This receptor was taken from a human donor with alopecia areata. This material consisted of CD4+ T cells sorted from blood, taken at week 4, from a patient treated with tofacitinib. The chain joins TRBV2 to TRBJ1-2; the D is unclear. CDR3 in DNA: TGTGCCAGCACCCCCGGGCAGAACTATGGCTACACCTTC. As protein: CASTPGQNYGYTF.